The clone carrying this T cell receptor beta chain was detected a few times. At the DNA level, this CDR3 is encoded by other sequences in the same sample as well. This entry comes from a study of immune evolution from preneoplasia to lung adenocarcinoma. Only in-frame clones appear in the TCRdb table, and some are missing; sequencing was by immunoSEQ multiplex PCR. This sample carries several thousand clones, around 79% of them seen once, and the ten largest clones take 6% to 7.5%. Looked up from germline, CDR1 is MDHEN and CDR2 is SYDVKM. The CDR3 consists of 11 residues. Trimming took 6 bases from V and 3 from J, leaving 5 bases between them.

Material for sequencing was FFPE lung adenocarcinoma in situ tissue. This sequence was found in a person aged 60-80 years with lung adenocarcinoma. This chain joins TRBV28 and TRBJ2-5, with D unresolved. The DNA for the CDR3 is TGTGCCAGCAGCCTAGAAGAGACCCAGTACTTC. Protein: CASSLEETQYF.